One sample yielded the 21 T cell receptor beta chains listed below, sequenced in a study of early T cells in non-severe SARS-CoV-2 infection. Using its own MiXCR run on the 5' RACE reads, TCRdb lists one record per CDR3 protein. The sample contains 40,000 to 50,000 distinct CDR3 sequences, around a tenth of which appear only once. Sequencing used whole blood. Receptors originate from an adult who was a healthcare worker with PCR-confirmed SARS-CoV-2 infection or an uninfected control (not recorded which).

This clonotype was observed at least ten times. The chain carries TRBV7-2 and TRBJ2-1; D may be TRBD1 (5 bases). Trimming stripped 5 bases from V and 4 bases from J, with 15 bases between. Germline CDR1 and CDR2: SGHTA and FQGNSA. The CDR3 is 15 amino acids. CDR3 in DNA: TGTGCCAGCAGCCCCTCCAGACAGATTTACAATGAGCAGTTCTTC. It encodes CASSPSRQIYNEQFF.

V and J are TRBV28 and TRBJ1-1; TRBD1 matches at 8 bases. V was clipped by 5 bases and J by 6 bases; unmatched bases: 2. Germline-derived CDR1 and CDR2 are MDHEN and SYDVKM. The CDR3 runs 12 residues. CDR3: CASSPQGAEAFF. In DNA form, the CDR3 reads TGTGCCAGCAGTCCACAGGGGGCTGAAGCTTTCTTT. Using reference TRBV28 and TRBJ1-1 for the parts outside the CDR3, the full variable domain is DVKVTQSSRYLVKRTGEKVFLECVQDMDHENMFWYRQDPGLGLRLIYFSYDVKMKEKGDIPEGYSVSREKKERFSLILESASTNQTSMYLCASSPQGAEAFFGQGTRLTVV.

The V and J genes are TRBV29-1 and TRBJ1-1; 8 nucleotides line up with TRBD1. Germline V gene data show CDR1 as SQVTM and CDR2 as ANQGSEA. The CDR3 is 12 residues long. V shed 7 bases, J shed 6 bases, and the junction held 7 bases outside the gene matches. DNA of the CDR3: TGCAGCGCCCGACAGGGGACGGCTGAAGCTTTCTTT. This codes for CSARQGTAEAFF. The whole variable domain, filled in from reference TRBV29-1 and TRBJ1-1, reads SAVISQKPSRDICQRGTSLTIQCQVDSQVTMMFWYRQQPGQSLTLIATANQGSEATYESGFVIDKFPISRPNLTFSTLTVSNMSPEDSSIYLCSARQGTAEAFFGQGTRLTVV.

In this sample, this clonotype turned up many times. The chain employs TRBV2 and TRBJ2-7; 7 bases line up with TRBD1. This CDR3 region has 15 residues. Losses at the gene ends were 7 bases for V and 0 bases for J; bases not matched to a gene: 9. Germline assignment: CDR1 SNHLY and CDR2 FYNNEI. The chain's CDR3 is CASKPMTGSSYEQYF. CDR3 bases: TGTGCCAGCAAACCGATGACAGGGAGCTCCTACGAGCAGTACTTC. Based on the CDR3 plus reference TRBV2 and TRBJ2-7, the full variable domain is EPEVTQTPSHQVTQMGQEVILRCVPISNHLYFYWYRQILGQKVEFLVSFYNNEISEKSEIFDDQFSVERPDGSNFTLKIRSTKLEDSAMYFCASKPMTGSSYEQYFGPGTRLTVT.

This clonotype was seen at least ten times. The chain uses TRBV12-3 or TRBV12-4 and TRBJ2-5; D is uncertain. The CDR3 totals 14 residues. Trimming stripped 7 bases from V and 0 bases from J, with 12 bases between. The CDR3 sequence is CASTPAHNQETQYF. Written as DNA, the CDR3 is TGTGCCAGCACGCCCGCGCACAACCAAGAGACCCAGTACTTC.

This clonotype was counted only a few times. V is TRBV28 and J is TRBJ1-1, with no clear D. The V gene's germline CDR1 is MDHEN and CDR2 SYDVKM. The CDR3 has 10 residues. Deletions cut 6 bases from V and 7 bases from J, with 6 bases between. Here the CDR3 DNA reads TGTGCCAGCAGGTGGGGTGAAGCTTTCTTT. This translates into CASRWGEAFF.

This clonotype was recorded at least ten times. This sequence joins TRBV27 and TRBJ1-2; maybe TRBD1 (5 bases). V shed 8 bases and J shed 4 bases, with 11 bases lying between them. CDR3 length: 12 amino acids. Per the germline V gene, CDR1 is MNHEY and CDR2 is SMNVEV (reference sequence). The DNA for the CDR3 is TGTGCCAGCCGGGAGGGACCCTATGGCTACACCTTC. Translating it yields CASREGPYGYTF.

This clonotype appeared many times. The CDR3 is CASSQENKRETQYF. CDR3 DNA: TGTGCCAGCAGCCAAGAGAATAAGCGGGAGACCCAGTACTTC. The chain carries TRBV28 and TRBJ2-5, with D maybe TRBD2 (5 bases). The CDR3 length is 14 residues. Germline V lookup: CDR1 MDHEN, CDR2 SYDVKM. The V end lost 6 bases, the J end lost 5 bases, and 16 bases lay between the germline ends.

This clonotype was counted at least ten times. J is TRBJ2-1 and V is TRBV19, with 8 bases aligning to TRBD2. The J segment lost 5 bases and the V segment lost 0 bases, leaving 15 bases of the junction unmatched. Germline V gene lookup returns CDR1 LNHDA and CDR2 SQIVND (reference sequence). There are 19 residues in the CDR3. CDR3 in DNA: TGTGCCAGTAGTATAGATCTAGGAAGCGGGAGACCTTCACACAATGAGCAGTTCTTC. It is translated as CASSIDLGSGRPSHNEQFF.

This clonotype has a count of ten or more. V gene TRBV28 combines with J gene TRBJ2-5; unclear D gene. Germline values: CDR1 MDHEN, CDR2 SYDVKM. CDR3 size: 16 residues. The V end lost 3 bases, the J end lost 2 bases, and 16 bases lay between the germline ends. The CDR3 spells CASSFSRSGTQETQYF. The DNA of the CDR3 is TGTGCCAGCAGTTTCTCTAGGTCAGGAACTCAAGAGACCCAGTACTTC.

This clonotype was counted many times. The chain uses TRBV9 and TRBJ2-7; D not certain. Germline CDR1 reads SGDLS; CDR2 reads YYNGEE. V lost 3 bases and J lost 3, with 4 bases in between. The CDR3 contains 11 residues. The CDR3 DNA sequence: TGTGCCAGCAGCGATAACTACGAGCAGTACTTC. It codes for CASSDNYEQYF. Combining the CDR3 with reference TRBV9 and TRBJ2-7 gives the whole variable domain DSGVTQTPKHLITATGQRVTLRCSPRSGDLSVYWYQQSLDQGLQFLIQYYNGEERAKGNILERFSAQQFPDLHSELNLSSLELGDSALYFCASSDNYEQYFGPGTRLTVT.

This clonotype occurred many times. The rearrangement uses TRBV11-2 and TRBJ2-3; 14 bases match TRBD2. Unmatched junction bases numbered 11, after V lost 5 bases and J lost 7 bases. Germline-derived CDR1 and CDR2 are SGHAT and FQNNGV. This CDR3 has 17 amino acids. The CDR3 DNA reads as TGTGCCAGCAGCACACGAACGACTAGCGGGAGGGAAAATACGCAGTATTTT. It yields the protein CASSTRTTSGRENTQYF.

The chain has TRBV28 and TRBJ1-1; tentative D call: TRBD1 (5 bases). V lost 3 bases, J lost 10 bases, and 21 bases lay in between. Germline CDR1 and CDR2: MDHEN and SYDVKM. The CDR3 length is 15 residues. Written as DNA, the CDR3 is TGTGCCAGCAGTTTTTCTTATCGGGCAGGGCAAAGAGCTTTCTTT. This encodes CASSFSYRAGQRAFF.

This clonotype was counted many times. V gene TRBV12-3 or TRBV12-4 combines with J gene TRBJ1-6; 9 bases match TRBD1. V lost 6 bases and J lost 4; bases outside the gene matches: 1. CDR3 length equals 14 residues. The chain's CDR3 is CASRGQGYNSPLHF. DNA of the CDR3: TGTGCCAGCAGAGGACAGGGGTATAATTCACCCCTCCACTTT.

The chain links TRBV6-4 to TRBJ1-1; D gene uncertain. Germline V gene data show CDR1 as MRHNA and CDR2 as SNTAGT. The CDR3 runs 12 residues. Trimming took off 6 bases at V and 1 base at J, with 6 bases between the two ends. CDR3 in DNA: TGTGCCAGCAGCACCACGAACACTGAAGCTTTCTTT. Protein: CASSTTNTEAFF.

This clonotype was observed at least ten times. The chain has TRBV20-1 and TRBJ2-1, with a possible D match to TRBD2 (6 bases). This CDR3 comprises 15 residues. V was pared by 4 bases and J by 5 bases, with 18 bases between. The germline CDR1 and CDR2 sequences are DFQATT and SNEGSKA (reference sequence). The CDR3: CSAISSVTPDNEQFF. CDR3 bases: TGCAGTGCTATCTCTAGCGTCACGCCCGACAATGAGCAGTTCTTC.

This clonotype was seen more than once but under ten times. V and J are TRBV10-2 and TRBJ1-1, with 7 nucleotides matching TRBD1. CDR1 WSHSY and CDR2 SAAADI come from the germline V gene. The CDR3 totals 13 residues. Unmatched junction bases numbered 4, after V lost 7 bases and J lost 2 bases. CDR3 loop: CASTPGGNTEAFF. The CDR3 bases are TGCGCCAGCACACCAGGGGGTAACACTGAAGCTTTCTTT.

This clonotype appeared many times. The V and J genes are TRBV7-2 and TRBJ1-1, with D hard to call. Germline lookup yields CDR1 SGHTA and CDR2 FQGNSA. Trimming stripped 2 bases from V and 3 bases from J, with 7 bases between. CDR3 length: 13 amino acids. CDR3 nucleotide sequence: TGTGCCAGCAGCTTATTTGGGGACACTGAAGCTTTCTTT. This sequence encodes CASSLFGDTEAFF.

The CDR3 DNA reads as TGTGCCAGCAGCCGACAGCATAATTCACCCCTCCACTTT. It encodes CASSRQHNSPLHF. The chain carries TRBV2 and TRBJ1-6; a weak D match, TRBD1 (5 bases). Deletions cut 6 bases from V and 5 bases from J, with 8 bases between. Germline V gene data show CDR1 as SNHLY and CDR2 as FYNNEI. The CDR3 spans 13 residues.

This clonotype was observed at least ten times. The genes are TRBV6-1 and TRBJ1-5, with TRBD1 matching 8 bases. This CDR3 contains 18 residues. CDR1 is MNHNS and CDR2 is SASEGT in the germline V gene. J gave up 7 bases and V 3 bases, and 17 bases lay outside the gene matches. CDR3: CASSEEVFAQGVPQPQHF. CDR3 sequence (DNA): TGTGCCAGCAGTGAGGAAGTTTTCGCACAGGGGGTCCCCCAGCCCCAGCATTTT.

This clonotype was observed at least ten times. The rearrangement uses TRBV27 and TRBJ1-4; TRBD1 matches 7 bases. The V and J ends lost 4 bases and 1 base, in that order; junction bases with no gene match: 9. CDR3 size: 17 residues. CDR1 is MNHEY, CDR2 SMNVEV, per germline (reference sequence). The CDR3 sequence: CASSSGGGQRTNEKLFF. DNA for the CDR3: TGTGCCAGCAGTTCAGGAGGGGGACAGCGAACTAATGAAAAACTGTTTTTT.